This TCR beta chain was documented in a study of Ad26.COV2.S vaccination and SARS-CoV-2 variants. Study context: Donor joined the COV1001 Ad26.COV2.S trial arm. Donor got 5x10^10 or 1x10^11 viral particles of Ad26.COV2.S.

Only in-frame clones appear in the TCRdb table, and some are missing; sequencing was by immunoSEQ multiplex PCR. The profile shows about 400,000 clones, around 92% of them singletons. Regarding treatment: some 20 received Ad26.COV2.S at low or high dose, single or two shots; a few received placebo; per-sample allocation not given. Specimen acquisition occurred on day 63 following the initial vaccine or placebo injection. The CDR3 extends over 17 amino acids. The V gene lost 5 bases and the J gene lost 6 bases, with 23 bases spanning the gap. Germline CDR1 reads SNHLY; CDR2 reads FYNNEI. The source is a person between 18 and 60 years old who received the Ad26.COV2.S COVID-19 vaccine or a placebo. The sample here was peripheral blood, taken in a trial of Ad26.COV2.S vaccine versus placebo. This chain joins TRBV2 and TRBJ2-1, with D perhaps assigned TRBD1 or TRBD2 (5 bases each). CDR3: CASSLTGTHHPGNEQFF. As DNA, the CDR3 is TGTGCCAGCAGTCTAACCGGGACCCACCACCCAGGCAATGAGCAGTTCTTC.